Below, 29 T cell receptor beta chains from the same sample are listed, as sequenced in a study of blood T cell repertoires in COVID-19. Clones were read by immunoSEQ multiplex PCR, and TCRdb kept only the in-frame ones, dropping some. The sample carries approximately 150,000 clones, 87% recorded once. The sample comprised PBMCs or T cells enriched from blood (not recorded which). Receptors were obtained from a man in his sixties who had recovered from COVID-19.

The V gene is TRBV19, the J gene TRBJ2-1; TRBD2 matches 8 bases. The J segment lost 7 bases and the V segment lost 4 bases, leaving 9 bases of the junction unmatched. The CDR3 runs to 15 residues. The germline gives CDR1 LNHDA, CDR2 SQIVND (reference sequence). Here the CDR3 reads CASSRLGTRFNEQFF. DNA of the CDR3: TGTGCCAGTAGTAGACTCGGGACTAGGTTTAATGAGCAGTTCTTC.

This chain uses TRBV3-1 (or the pseudogene TRBV3-2) with TRBJ1-4; no clear D. Germline V gene lookup returns CDR1 LGHDT and CDR2 YNNKEL (reference sequence). CDR3 size: 14 residues. Trimming left V 1 base short and J 5 bases short, with 8 bases between. The CDR3 DNA follows: TGTGCCAGCAGCCAAGGGCGGGGAAATGAAAAACTGTTTTTT. As protein: CASSQGRGNEKLFF.

This clone showed up just a few times. V gene TRBV5-4 combines with J gene TRBJ2-2; a possible D gene is TRBD1 (5 bases). The CDR3 sequence is 15 residues long. Per germline, CDR1 SGHNT and CDR2 YYREEE (reference sequence). Trimming took 0 bases from V and 6 from J, leaving 12 bases between them. Here the CDR3 DNA reads TGTGCCAGCAGCTTGGGGGCAGGGCTCCCCGGGGAGCTGTTTTTT. Residues: CASSLGAGLPGELFF. The full variable domain, rest sourced from reference TRBV5-4 and TRBJ2-2, is ETGVTQSPTHLIKTRGQQVTLRCSSQSGHNTVSWYQQALGQGPQFIFQYYREEENGRGNFPPRFSGLQFPNYSSELNVNALELDDSALYLCASSLGAGLPGELFFGEGSRLTVL.

This chain uses TRBV28 with TRBJ2-1; the D is unclear. The length of the CDR3 is 15 residues. CDR1 and CDR2 from the germline V gene are MDHEN and SYDVKM. The V end lost 7 bases, the J end lost 0 bases, and 13 bases lay between the germline ends. CDR3 protein: CASTRTFSSYNEQFF. The CDR3 region has the DNA TGTGCCAGCACCCGTACCTTCAGCTCCTACAATGAGCAGTTCTTC.

This clone was seen a handful of times. CDR3 DNA sequence: TGTGCCACCAGCAGGGCGTCAGAGGGCGGGGAGCTGTTTTTT. Protein: CATSRASEGGELFF. This chain connects TRBV15 to TRBJ2-2; perhaps TRBD2 as D (5 bases). The CDR3 is 14 amino acids. Germline V lookup: CDR1 LNHNV, CDR2 YYDKDF (reference sequence). V lost 3 bases, J lost 7 bases, and 12 bases lay in between.

This chain connects TRBV3-1 (or the pseudogene TRBV3-2) to TRBJ1-5, with D tentatively TRBD1 (6 bases). The germline gives CDR1 LGHDT, CDR2 YNNKEL (reference sequence). The CDR3 is 15 residues long. V was trimmed by 1 base and J by 2 bases, leaving 9 bases between them. The CDR3 reads CASSQGGLRNQPQHF. CDR3 in DNA: TGTGCCAGCAGCCAAGGGGGGCTTCGCAATCAGCCCCAGCATTTT.

The rearrangement uses TRBV28 and TRBJ2-3; 12 bases map to TRBD2. Germline loops: CDR1 MDHEN, CDR2 SYDVKM. The CDR3 length is 17 residues. The J segment lost 2 bases and the V segment lost 2 bases, leaving 5 bases of the junction unmatched. In nucleotides, the CDR3 is TGTGCCAGCAGTTTAACGGCTAGCGGGGGGGACACAGATACGCAGTATTTT. Protein product: CASSLTASGGDTDTQYF.

The V and J genes are TRBV5-1 and TRBJ2-7; TRBD1 agrees at 10 bases. CDR1 is SGHRS and CDR2 is YFSETQ in the germline V gene. This CDR3 contains 14 residues. V shed 5 bases and J 9 bases; nucleotides not matched to a gene: 11. CDR3 in DNA: TGCGCCAGCAGTCTTGGGACAGGGGACGTTGGGCAGTACTTC. It yields the protein CASSLGTGDVGQYF.

The CDR3 nucleotides are TGCGCCAGCAGCCCAACGACAGGGGTCGAGGTCTACACCTTC. This gives the protein CASSPTTGVEVYTF. The chain combines TRBV5-1 with TRBJ1-2; 8 bases fit TRBD1. This CDR3 is built from 14 residues. Germline V CDR1 and CDR2: SGHRS, YFSETQ. V gave up 4 bases and J gave up 10 bases; unmatched junction bases: 12.

The chain uses TRBV6-5 and TRBJ1-3, with no clear D. The CDR3 covers 13 residues. Looked up from germline, CDR1 is MNHEY and CDR2 is SVGAGI. V lost 6 bases to trimming and J lost 2 bases, with 8 bases between them. CDR3 protein: CASSLSPGNTIYF. CDR3 in DNA: TGTGCCAGCAGCCTGAGCCCTGGAAACACCATATATTTT.

This sequence joins TRBV2 and TRBJ1-1; D is uncertain. V lost 6 bases and J 8 bases, leaving 10 bases between the germline ends. Germline V gives CDR1 SNHLY, CDR2 FYNNEI. The CDR3 has 11 residues. DNA for the CDR3: TGTGCCAGCAGGAGGGAGATCGAAGCTTTCTTT. Residues: CASRREIEAFF.

The chain is built from TRBV2 and TRBJ1-3, with D hard to call. The CDR3 has 14 amino acids. Trimming took off 11 bases at V and 0 bases at J, with 14 bases between the two ends. Per the germline V gene, CDR1 is SNHLY and CDR2 is FYNNEI. CDR3 sequence: CASRGGSSGNTIYF. CDR3 nucleotide sequence: TGTGCCTCCCGGGGTGGGAGCTCTGGAAACACCATATATTTT.

The rearrangement links TRBV2 to TRBJ1-1; 7 nucleotides agree with TRBD1. Germline loops: CDR1 SNHLY, CDR2 FYNNEI. The CDR3 loop spans 13 amino acids. Trimming at V came to 7 bases and at J to 10 bases, leaving 12 bases not matched to a gene. This CDR3 is CASIGTEKLGAFF. DNA of the CDR3: TGTGCCAGCATCGGGACAGAAAAACTCGGAGCTTTCTTT.

V usage is TRBV19 and J usage is TRBJ2-2, with 10 bases fitting TRBD1. Germline-derived CDR1 and CDR2 are LNHDA and SQIVND (reference sequence). Trimming took 8 bases from V and 8 from J; bases not matched to a gene: 8. The CDR3 spans 14 residues. The CDR3 region has the DNA TGTGCCAGTTGGGACAGGGGAGCTTGGGGGGAGCTGTTTTTT. It translates to CASWDRGAWGELFF.

The V gene is TRBV29-1, the J gene TRBJ2-1, with TRBD2 identical over 7 bases. J gave up 1 base and V 3 bases, and 3 bases lay outside the gene matches. CDR1 is SQVTM, CDR2 ANQGSEA, per germline. The CDR3 is 14 residues long. CDR3 nucleotide sequence: TGCAGCGTTGACCGCGGGAGTTCCTACAATGAGCAGTTCTTC. This sequence encodes CSVDRGSSYNEQFF.

In this sample, this clone turned up once. The V gene is TRBV5-1, the J gene TRBJ2-2; 8 positions match TRBD2. V trimming: 3 bases; J trimming: 0 bases; junction bases outside the gene matches: 1. CDR3 size: 15 residues. CDR1 SGHRS and CDR2 YFSETQ come from the germline V gene. The CDR3 sequence: CASSSTSANTGELFF. CDR3 in DNA: TGCGCCAGCAGCTCGACTAGCGCGAACACCGGGGAGCTGTTTTTT.

The genes are TRBV27 and TRBJ1-2, with D perhaps matching TRBD1 (6 bases). The CDR3 is 16 residues long. Germline loops: CDR1 MNHEY, CDR2 SMNVEV (reference sequence). The V end lost 0 bases, the J end lost 8 bases, and 19 bases lay between the germline ends. CDR3 amino acids: CASSLSLFGGAYGYTF. In DNA form, the CDR3 reads TGTGCCAGCAGTTTATCCCTATTTGGGGGGGCATACGGCTACACCTTC.

This rearrangement joins TRBV15 to TRBJ1-4; 8 bases map to TRBD1. Trimming cost V 2 bases and J 8 bases; bases outside gene matches: 4. The CDR3 is 14 residues long. Germline V gene data show CDR1 as LNHNV and CDR2 as YYDKDF (reference sequence). The DNA for the CDR3 is TGTGCCACCAGCAGACAGGGGGCTTGGGAAAAACTGTTTTTT. Its translation: CATSRQGAWEKLFF.

This chain joins TRBV24-1 and TRBJ1-5; D not resolved. The germline gives CDR1 KGHDR, CDR2 SFDVKD. The CDR3 has 15 amino acids. Deletions cut 5 bases from V and 0 bases from J, with 10 bases between. CDR3 sequence reads: CATSAAGDSNQPQHF. The CDR3 DNA is TGTGCCACCAGTGCGGCGGGAGATAGCAATCAGCCCCAGCATTTT.

The rearrangement joins TRBV5-1 to TRBJ2-3; TRBD2 aligns across 7 bases. Per the germline V gene, CDR1 is SGHRS and CDR2 is YFSETQ. V dropped 4 bases and J dropped 6; count of bases not matched to a gene: 14. The CDR3 extends over 16 amino acids. The CDR3 is CASSPQAGHPSDTQYF. The DNA for the CDR3 is TGCGCCAGCAGCCCCCAAGCGGGGCATCCATCGGATACGCAGTATTTT. Together with reference TRBV5-1 and TRBJ2-3, the CDR3 gives the full variable domain: KAGVTQTPRYLIKTRGQQVTLSCSPISGHRSVSWYQQTPGQGLQFLFEYFSETQRNKGNFPGRFSGRQFSNSRSEMNVSTLELGDSALYLCASSPQAGHPSDTQYFGPGTRLTVL.

The chain employs TRBV12-5 and TRBJ1-4, with TRBD1 matching 7 bases. This CDR3 contains 12 residues. Trimming cost V 9 bases and J 8 bases; bases outside gene matches: 6. Germline V gene lookup returns CDR1 LGHNT and CDR2 FRNRAP. CDR3 amino acids: CARRQGYEKLFF. The CDR3 coding sequence is TGTGCTAGACGACAGGGATACGAAAAACTGTTTTTT.

This clone was recorded only once. V and J are TRBV3-1 (or the pseudogene TRBV3-2) and TRBJ1-1; TRBD1 might be the D (5 bases). Germline V gene sequence: CDR1 LGHDT, CDR2 YNNKEL (reference sequence). Between the trimmed V and J ends, which lost 0 bases and 7 bases, there was a span of 15 bases. The CDR3 extends over 15 amino acids. CDR3 DNA: TGTGCCAGCAGCCAAGATAACGCGTCGGGGGGTGAAGCTTTCTTT. Its translation is CASSQDNASGGEAFF.

V gene TRBV7-8 combines with J gene TRBJ2-7, with 9 bases that match TRBD1. The CDR3 covers 17 residues. The V gene end was trimmed by 5 bases and the J gene end by 3 bases; junction bases not matched to a gene: 14. Germline CDR1 reads SGHVS; CDR2 reads FQNEAQ. CDR3 in amino acids: CASSLVGTGTGYYEQYF. CDR3 in DNA: TGTGCCAGCAGCCTGGTGGGAACCGGGACAGGGTACTACGAGCAGTACTTC.

This chain uses TRBV7-9 with TRBJ2-3; D ambiguous. V lost 4 bases, J lost 13 bases, and 12 bases lay in between. This CDR3 region has 11 residues. The V gene's germline CDR1 is SEHNR and CDR2 FQNEAQ (reference sequence). The CDR3 loop is CASSSGGEEYF. CDR3 nucleotide sequence: TGTGCCAGCAGCTCCGGCGGAGAGGAGTATTTT.

This sequence joins TRBV5-6 and TRBJ1-1; 8 positions agree with TRBD1. The CDR3 loop spans 15 amino acids. Per germline, CDR1 SGHDT and CDR2 YYEEEE. J was trimmed by 5 bases and V by 3 bases; bases with no gene match: 9. As DNA, the CDR3 is TGTGCCAGCAGCTGGGTGACAGGGGCAACTACTGAAGCTTTCTTT. Its translation is CASSWVTGATTEAFF.

This sequence joins TRBV19 and TRBJ1-6; D gene uncertain. CDR3 length equals 13 residues. CDR1 LNHDA and CDR2 SQIVND come from the germline V gene (reference sequence). V lost 7 bases and J lost 13, with 17 bases in between. The CDR3 DNA is TGTGCCAGTACCGGCGGGAGGAGTCTGCCCCTCCACTTT. Amino acids: CASTGGRSLPLHF.

J is TRBJ2-2 and V is TRBV19, with 10 positions matching TRBD1. The length of the CDR3 is 16 residues. J gave up 1 base and V 7 bases, and 6 bases lay outside the gene matches. Germline V gives CDR1 LNHDA, CDR2 SQIVND (reference sequence). Here the CDR3 reads CASISRTGGNTGELFF. CDR3 bases: TGTGCCAGTATTAGCCGGACAGGGGGGAACACCGGGGAGCTGTTTTTT.

This clone appeared once. The V call is TRBV11-2, the J call TRBJ2-7; D call uncertain. The CDR3 spans 13 residues. Germline loops: CDR1 SGHAT, CDR2 FQNNGV. The V end lost 1 base, the J end lost 3 bases, and 7 bases lay between the germline ends. The CDR3 region is CASSLGYNYEQYF. The CDR3 DNA reads as TGTGCCAGCAGCTTAGGATACAACTACGAGCAGTACTTC.

The chain uses TRBV9 and TRBJ2-1; 7 nucleotides match TRBD2. Germline-derived CDR1 and CDR2 are SGDLS and YYNGEE. This CDR3 is built from 15 residues. With V trimmed by 3 bases and J by 4 bases, 7 bases remained unmatched. The CDR3 DNA follows: TGTGCCAGCAGCGCAGGACTAGTTGAATACAATGAGCAGTTCTTC. It yields the protein CASSAGLVEYNEQFF.